Below, 17 T cell receptor beta chains from the same sample are listed, as sequenced in a study of shared clonotypes between healthy human individuals. The assay was immunoSEQ multiplex PCR, and TCRdb's table has in-frame clones only and misses some. The table shows 2 million to 3 million clones, with approximately 92% occurring only once. Material for sequencing was naive CD4+ T cells sorted from blood. Subset indicated: CD45RA+ positively selected. These receptors were obtained from a man younger than 30 in good health.

Concerning this clone itself: Other DNA sequences in this specimen translate into the identical CDR3. J is TRBJ1-6 and V is TRBV5-1, with TRBD1 matching 9 bases. From germline, CDR1 is SGHRS and CDR2 YFSETQ. The CDR3 is 14 residues long. With V trimmed by 3 bases and J by 10 bases, 5 bases remained unmatched. The CDR3 region is CASSSGQGYSPLHF. In DNA, the CDR3 is TGCGCCAGCAGCTCTGGACAGGGGTACTCACCCCTCCACTTT.

The DNA for the CDR3 is TGTGCCAGCAGCTTAGGGCCGGGACAGGGGACTAACTATGGCTACACCTTC. It is translated as CASSLGPGQGTNYGYTF. This chain connects TRBV7-9 to TRBJ1-2; 10 bases line up with TRBD1. The CDR3 loop spans 17 amino acids. The junction had 5 bases not matched to a gene; V was cut back by 1 base and J by 0 bases. Germline-derived CDR1 and CDR2 are SEHNR and FQNEAQ (reference sequence).

As for this clone: Other nucleotide sequences from this sample produce the same CDR3. The V and J genes are TRBV2 and TRBJ2-2, with D perhaps TRBD1 or TRBD2 (5 bases each). This CDR3 region has 14 residues. Germline CDR1 is SNHLY and CDR2 is FYNNEI. Trimming left V 6 bases short and J 4 bases short, with 12 bases between. The CDR3 loop is CASSRDRGTGELFF. The DNA of the CDR3 is TGTGCCAGCAGCCGGGACCGAGGCACCGGGGAGCTGTTTTTT.

The genes are TRBV7-3 and TRBJ2-1; 8 nucleotides line up with TRBD2. The germline gives CDR1 SGHTA, CDR2 FQGTGA. After removal of 6 bases from V and 0 bases from J, the junction contained 7 bases not matched to a gene. This CDR3 has 16 residues. In DNA form, the CDR3 reads TGTGCCAGCAGTTTGTTAGCGGGGAGCTCCTACAATGAGCAGTTCTTC. Its translation is CASSLLAGSSYNEQFF. Looking up the rest from reference TRBV7-3 and TRBJ2-1 gives the full variable domain: GAGVSQTPSNKVTEKGKYVELRCDPISGHTALYWYRQSLGQGPEFLIYFQGTGAADDSGLPNDRFFAVRPEGSVSTLKIQRTERGDSAVYLCASSLLAGSSYNEQFFGPGTRLTVL.

The V call is TRBV5-6, the J call TRBJ2-7; no clear D. The CDR3 runs 11 residues. V was cut by 5 bases and J by 3 bases, with 6 bases left in between. CDR1 is SGHDT and CDR2 is YYEEEE in the germline V gene. The CDR3 reads CASSARYEQYF. The CDR3 DNA sequence: TGTGCCAGCAGTGCCCGCTACGAGCAGTACTTC.

Only one count was recorded for this clone. The chain carries TRBV12-5 and TRBJ2-2; tentatively, D is TRBD1 (6 bases). CDR1 is LGHNT, CDR2 FRNRAP, per germline. Trimming shortened V by 6 bases and J by 10 bases, and 15 bases separated the two germline ends. The CDR3 has 13 residues. Here the CDR3 reads CASGTGQPKELFF. Here the CDR3 DNA reads TGTGCTAGTGGCACCGGACAGCCCAAGGAGCTGTTTTTT.

The V gene is TRBV5-8, the J gene TRBJ2-3, with D perhaps given as TRBD1 or TRBD2 (6 bases each). Germline CDR1 reads SGHTS; CDR2 reads YDEGEE. The CDR3 is 18 amino acids. V was trimmed by 2 bases and J by 0 bases, leaving 19 bases between them. CDR3 amino acids: CASSLYIKQGTSTDTQYF. The CDR3 DNA reads as TGTGCCAGCAGCTTATATATCAAGCAGGGGACTAGCACAGATACGCAGTATTTT.

In this sample, this clone turned up once. This chain links TRBV11-2 with TRBJ2-7, with 9 bases matching TRBD2. The CDR3 loop spans 15 amino acids. V shed 5 bases, J shed 2 bases, and the junction held 7 bases outside the gene matches. CDR1 is SGHAT and CDR2 is FQNNGV in the germline V gene. The CDR3 coding sequence is TGTGCCAGCAGCCGAGGGGCGGGAGGGCCCTACGAGCAGTACTTC. Translating gives CASSRGAGGPYEQYF.

The CDR3 protein is CASSWGQGAFGEPQHF. The CDR3 nucleotides read TGTGCCAGCAGTTGGGGACAGGGGGCTTTCGGGGAGCCCCAGCATTTT. The chain joins TRBV28 to TRBJ1-5; TRBD1 agrees at 12 bases. This CDR3 has 16 amino acids. Per germline, CDR1 MDHEN and CDR2 SYDVKM. J lost 8 bases, V lost 4 bases, and 9 bases had no gene match. Based on the CDR3 plus reference TRBV28 and TRBJ1-5, the full variable domain is DVKVTQSSRYLVKRTGEKVFLECVQDMDHENMFWYRQDPGLGLRLIYFSYDVKMKEKGDIPEGYSVSREKKERFSLILESASTNQTSMYLCASSWGQGAFGEPQHFGDGTRLSIL.

The chain carries TRBV6-5 and TRBJ2-7, with D hard to call. Trimming pared 5 bases from V and 6 bases from J, leaving 11 bases between. The CDR3 sequence is 12 residues long. Germline loops: CDR1 MNHEY, CDR2 SVGAGI. The CDR3 sequence is CASSRALSEQYF. CDR3 sequence (DNA): TGTGCCAGCAGTCGGGCCCTGAGCGAGCAGTACTTC.

The chain employs TRBV2 and TRBJ2-3; TRBD2 might be the D (6 bases). The CDR3 length is 16 residues. CDR1 and CDR2 from the germline V gene are SNHLY and FYNNEI. With 5 bases removed from V and 1 base from J, the gap between germline ends came to 16 bases. CDR3 region: CASSLGLERGTDTQYF. In DNA form, the CDR3 reads TGTGCCAGCAGTCTGGGACTCGAAAGGGGCACAGATACGCAGTATTTT.

J is TRBJ2-5 and V is TRBV5-1; 8 bases are a match to TRBD1. Germline-derived CDR1 and CDR2 are SGHRS and YFSETQ. The CDR3 consists of 15 residues. V was clipped by 4 bases and J by 5 bases; unmatched bases: 10. The CDR3 DNA is TGCGCCAGCAGCGAAACCAGGGGGCGCGGTGAGACCCAGTACTTC. This codes for CASSETRGRGETQYF.

The chain joins TRBV6-1 to TRBJ1-2; D ambiguous. Germline lookup yields CDR1 MNHNS and CDR2 SASEGT. V was trimmed by 4 bases and J by 8 bases, leaving 11 bases between them. This CDR3 region has 12 residues. The DNA for the CDR3 is TGTGCCAGCAGTGGTGGACCGGTGGGCTACACCTTC. This gives the protein CASSGGPVGYTF.

The CDR3 DNA reads as TGTGCCAGCAGTTACTCCGTCCGAGGTGGGGCCAACGTCCTGACTTTC. Protein product: CASSYSVRGGANVLTF. This chain links TRBV6-5 with TRBJ2-6, with D unresolved. In germline, CDR1 is MNHEY, CDR2 SVGAGI. This CDR3 has 16 residues. V dropped 0 bases and J dropped 3 bases, with 9 bases sitting between them.

The gene calls are TRBV6-6 and TRBJ2-1; 7 bases line up with TRBD1. Germline assignment: CDR1 MNHNY and CDR2 SVGAGI (reference sequence). Losses at the gene ends were 2 bases for V and 9 bases for J; bases not matched to a gene: 4. The CDR3 is made up of 13 amino acids. The CDR3 loop is CASSYQAGGEQFF. The CDR3 region has the DNA TGTGCCAGCAGTTACCAGGCAGGGGGTGAGCAGTTCTTC.

The V call is TRBV7-9, the J call TRBJ2-1, with 10 bases identical to TRBD2. The CDR3 has 18 residues. Germline values: CDR1 SEHNR, CDR2 FQNEAQ (reference sequence). With 3 bases clipped from V and 0 bases from J, the junction kept 8 bases outside the gene matches. The chain's CDR3 is CASSFSASGGHSYNEQFF. In DNA, the CDR3 is TGTGCCAGCAGCTTTTCGGCTAGCGGGGGCCACTCCTACAATGAGCAGTTCTTC.

The V gene is TRBV6-5, the J gene TRBJ1-3; D is possibly TRBD1 (6 bases). The V gene's germline CDR1 is MNHEY and CDR2 SVGAGI. The V end lost 4 bases, the J end lost 0 bases, and 10 bases lay between the germline ends. The CDR3 contains 15 residues. The CDR3 sequence is CASSFGRGSGNTIYF. The CDR3 DNA reads as TGTGCCAGCAGTTTCGGCAGGGGCTCTGGAAACACCATATATTTT.